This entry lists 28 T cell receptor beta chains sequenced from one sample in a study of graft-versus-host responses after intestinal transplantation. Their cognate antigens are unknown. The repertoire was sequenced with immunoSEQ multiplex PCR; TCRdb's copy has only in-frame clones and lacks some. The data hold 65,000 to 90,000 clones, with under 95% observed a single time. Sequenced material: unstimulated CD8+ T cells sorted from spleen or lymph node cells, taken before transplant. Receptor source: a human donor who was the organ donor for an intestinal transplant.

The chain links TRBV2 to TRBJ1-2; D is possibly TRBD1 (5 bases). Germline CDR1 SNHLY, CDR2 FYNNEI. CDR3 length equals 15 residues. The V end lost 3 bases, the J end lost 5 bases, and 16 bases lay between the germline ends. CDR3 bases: TGTGCCAGCAGTGATGTCGGAGGGACGAGGTATGGCTACACCTTC. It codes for CASSDVGGTRYGYTF.

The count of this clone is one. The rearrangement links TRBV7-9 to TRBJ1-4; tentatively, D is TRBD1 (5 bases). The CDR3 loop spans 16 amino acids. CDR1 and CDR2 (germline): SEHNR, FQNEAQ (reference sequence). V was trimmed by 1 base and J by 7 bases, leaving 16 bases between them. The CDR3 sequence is CASSLERGARVEKLFF. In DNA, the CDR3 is TGTGCCAGCAGCTTAGAGCGCGGGGCGCGGGTTGAAAAACTGTTTTTT.

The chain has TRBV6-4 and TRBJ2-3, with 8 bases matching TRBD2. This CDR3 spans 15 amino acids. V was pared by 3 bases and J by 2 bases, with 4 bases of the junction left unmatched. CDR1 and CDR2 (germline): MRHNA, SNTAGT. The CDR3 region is CASSEGGGTTDTQYF. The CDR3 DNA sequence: TGTGCCAGCAGTGAAGGCGGGGGGACCACAGATACGCAGTATTTT.

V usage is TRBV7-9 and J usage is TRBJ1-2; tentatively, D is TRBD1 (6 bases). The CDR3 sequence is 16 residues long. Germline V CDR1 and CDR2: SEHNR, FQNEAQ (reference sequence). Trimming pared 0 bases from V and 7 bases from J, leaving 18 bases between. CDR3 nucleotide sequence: TGTGCCAGCAGCTTAGCATTCGAGAACAGGGCCCCTGGCTACACCTTC. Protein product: CASSLAFENRAPGYTF.

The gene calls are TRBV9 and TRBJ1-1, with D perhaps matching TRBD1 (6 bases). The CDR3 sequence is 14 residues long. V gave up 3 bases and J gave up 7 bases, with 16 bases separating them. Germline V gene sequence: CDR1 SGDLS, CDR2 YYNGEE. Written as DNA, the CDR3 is TGTGCCAGCAGCGCTTCGGGGGGCATCGGTGAAGCTTTCTTT. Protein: CASSASGGIGEAFF.

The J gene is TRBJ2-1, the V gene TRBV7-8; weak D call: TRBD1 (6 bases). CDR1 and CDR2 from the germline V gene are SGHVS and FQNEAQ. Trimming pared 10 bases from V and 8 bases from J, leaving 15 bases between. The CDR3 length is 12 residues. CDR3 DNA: TGTGCCATCCAGGGGTTTCGGGATGAGCAGTTCTTC. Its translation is CAIQGFRDEQFF.

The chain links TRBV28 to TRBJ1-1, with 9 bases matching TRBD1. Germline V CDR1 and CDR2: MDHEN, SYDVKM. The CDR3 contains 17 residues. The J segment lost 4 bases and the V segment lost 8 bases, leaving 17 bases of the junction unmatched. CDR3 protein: CASSFRWGQGGLTEAFF. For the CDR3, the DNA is TGTGCCAGCTCCTTCCGATGGGGACAGGGTGGTCTCACTGAAGCTTTCTTT.

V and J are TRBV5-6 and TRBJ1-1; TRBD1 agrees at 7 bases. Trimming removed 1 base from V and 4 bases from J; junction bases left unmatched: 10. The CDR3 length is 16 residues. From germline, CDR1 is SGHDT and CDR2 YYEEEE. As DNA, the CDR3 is TGTGCCAGCAGCTTGCCACGACAGGGAGAGATCACTGAAGCTTTCTTT. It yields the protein CASSLPRQGEITEAFF.

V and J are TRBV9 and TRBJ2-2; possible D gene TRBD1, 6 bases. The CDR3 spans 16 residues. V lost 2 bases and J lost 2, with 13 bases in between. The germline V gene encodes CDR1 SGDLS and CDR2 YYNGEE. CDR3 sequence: CASSVYRTVNTGELFF. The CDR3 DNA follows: TGTGCCAGCAGCGTCTATCGGACAGTAAACACCGGGGAGCTGTTTTTT.

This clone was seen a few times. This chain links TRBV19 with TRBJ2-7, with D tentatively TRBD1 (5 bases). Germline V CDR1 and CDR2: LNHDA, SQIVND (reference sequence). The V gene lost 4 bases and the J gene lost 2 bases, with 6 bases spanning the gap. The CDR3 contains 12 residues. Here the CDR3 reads CASSTGTYEQYF. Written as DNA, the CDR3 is TGTGCCAGTAGTACAGGGACCTACGAGCAGTACTTC.

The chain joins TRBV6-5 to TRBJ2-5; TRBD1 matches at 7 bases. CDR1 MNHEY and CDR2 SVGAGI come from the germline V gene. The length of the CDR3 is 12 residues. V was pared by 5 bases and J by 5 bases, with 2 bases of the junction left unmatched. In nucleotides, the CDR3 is TGTGCCAGCAGTATGACAGGGGAGACCCAGTACTTC. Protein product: CASSMTGETQYF.

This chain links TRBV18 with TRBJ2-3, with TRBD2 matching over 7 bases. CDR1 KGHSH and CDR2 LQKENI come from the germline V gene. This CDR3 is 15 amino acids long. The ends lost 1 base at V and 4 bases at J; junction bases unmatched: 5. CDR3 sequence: CASSPRTSFADTQYF. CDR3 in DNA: TGTGCCAGCTCACCACGGACTAGTTTCGCAGATACGCAGTATTTT.

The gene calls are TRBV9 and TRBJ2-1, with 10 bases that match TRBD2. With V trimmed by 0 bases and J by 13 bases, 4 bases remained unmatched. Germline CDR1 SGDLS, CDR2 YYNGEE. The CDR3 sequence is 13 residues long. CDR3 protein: CASSVVLAGVQFF. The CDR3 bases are TGTGCCAGCAGCGTAGTGCTAGCGGGGGTCCAGTTCTTC.

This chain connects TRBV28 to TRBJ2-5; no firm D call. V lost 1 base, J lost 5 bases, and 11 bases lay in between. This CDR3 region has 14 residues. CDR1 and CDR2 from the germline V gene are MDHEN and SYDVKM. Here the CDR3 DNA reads TGTGCCAGCAGTTTATCACGTGGTCGGGAGACCCAGTACTTC. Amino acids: CASSLSRGRETQYF.

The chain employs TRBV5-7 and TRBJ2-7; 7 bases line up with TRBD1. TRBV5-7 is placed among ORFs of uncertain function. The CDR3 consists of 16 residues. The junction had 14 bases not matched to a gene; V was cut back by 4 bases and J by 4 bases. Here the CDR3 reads CASSLATRDSTYEQYF. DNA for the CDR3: TGTGCCAGCAGCCTAGCAACCCGGGACAGCACATACGAGCAGTACTTC.

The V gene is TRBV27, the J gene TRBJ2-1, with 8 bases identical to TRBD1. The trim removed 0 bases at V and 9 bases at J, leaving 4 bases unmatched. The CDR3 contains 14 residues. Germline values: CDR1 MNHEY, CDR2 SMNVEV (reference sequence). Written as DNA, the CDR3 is TGTGCCAGCAGTTTATCCGGGACAGGACGTGAGCAGTTCTTC. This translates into CASSLSGTGREQFF.

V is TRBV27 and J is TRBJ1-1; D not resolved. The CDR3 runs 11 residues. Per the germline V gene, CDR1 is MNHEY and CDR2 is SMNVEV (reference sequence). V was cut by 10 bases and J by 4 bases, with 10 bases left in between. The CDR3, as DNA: TGTGCCACCACGAGTGGCACTGAAGCTTTCTTT. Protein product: CATTSGTEAFF.

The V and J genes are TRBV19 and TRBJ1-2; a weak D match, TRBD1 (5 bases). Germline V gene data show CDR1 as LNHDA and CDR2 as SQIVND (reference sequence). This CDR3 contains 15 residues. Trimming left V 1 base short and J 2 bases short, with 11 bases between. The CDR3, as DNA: TGTGCCAGTAGTATAGGGAGGGGCCCCAACTATGGCTACACCTTC. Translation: CASSIGRGPNYGYTF.

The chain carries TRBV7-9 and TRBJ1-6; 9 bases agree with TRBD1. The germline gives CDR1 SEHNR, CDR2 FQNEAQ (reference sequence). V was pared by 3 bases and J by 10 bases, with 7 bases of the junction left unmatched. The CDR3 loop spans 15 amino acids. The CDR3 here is CASSFPGQGRSPLHF. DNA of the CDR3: TGTGCCAGCAGCTTTCCGGGACAGGGACGATCACCCCTCCACTTT.

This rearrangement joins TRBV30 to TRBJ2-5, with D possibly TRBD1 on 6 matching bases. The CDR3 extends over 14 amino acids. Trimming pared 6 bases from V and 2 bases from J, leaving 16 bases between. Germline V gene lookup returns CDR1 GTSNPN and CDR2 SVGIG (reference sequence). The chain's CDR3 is CACHIGTRQETQYF. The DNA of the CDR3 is TGTGCCTGCCATATCGGGACACGGCAAGAGACCCAGTACTTC. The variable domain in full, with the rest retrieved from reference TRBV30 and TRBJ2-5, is SQTIHQWPATLVQPVGSPLSLECTVEGTSNPNLYWYRQAAGRGLQLLFYSVGIGQISSEVPQNLSASRPQDRQFILSSKKLLLSDSGFYLCACHIGTRQETQYFGPGTRLLVL.

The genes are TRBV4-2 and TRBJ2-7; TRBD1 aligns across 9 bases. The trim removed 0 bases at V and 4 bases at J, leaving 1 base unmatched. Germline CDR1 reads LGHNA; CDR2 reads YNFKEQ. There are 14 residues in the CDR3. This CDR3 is CASSQDGQGYEQYF. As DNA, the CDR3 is TGTGCCAGCAGCCAAGATGGACAGGGGTACGAGCAGTACTTC.

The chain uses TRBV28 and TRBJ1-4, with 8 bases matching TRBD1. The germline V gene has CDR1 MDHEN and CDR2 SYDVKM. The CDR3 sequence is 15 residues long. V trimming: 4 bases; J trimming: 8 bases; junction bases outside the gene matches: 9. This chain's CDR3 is CASSSRTGGREKLFF. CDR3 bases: TGTGCCAGCAGTTCACGTACAGGGGGTCGAGAAAAACTGTTTTTT. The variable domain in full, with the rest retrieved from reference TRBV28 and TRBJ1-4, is DVKVTQSSRYLVKRTGEKVFLECVQDMDHENMFWYRQDPGLGLRLIYFSYDVKMKEKGDIPEGYSVSREKKERFSLILESASTNQTSMYLCASSSRTGGREKLFFGSGTQLSVL.

The DNA of the CDR3 is TGCGCCAGCAGCTTGTCGAGCGGGGGGCCCTACAATGAGCAGTTCTTC. It translates to CASSLSSGGPYNEQFF. V usage is TRBV5-1 and J usage is TRBJ2-1, with 9 positions matching TRBD2. V was clipped by 1 base and J by 2 bases; unmatched bases: 4. Germline CDR1 and CDR2: SGHRS and YFSETQ. The CDR3 runs 16 residues.

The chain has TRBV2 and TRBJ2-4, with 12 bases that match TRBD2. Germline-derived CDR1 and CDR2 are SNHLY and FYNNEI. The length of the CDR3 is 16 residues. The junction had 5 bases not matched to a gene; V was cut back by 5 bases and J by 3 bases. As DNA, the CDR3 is TGTGCCAGCAGTTTCCTAGCGGGGGGGCTCAAAAACATTCAGTACTTC. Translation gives CASSFLAGGLKNIQYF.

Written as DNA, the CDR3 is TGTGCCAGTAGTATTGGTCCAGGGGCCGAGCAGTACTTC. It codes for CASSIGPGAEQYF. V and J are TRBV19 and TRBJ2-7, with D maybe TRBD1 (6 bases). The CDR3 runs 13 residues. CDR1 is LNHDA and CDR2 is SQIVND in the germline V gene (reference sequence). V was pared by 3 bases and J by 6 bases, with 12 bases between.

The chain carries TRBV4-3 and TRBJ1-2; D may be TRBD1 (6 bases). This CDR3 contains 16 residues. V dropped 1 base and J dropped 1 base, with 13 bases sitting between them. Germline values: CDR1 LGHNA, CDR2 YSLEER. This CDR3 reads CASSQVKTGLNYGYTF. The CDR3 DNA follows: TGCGCCAGCAGCCAAGTAAAAACAGGGCTTAACTATGGCTACACCTTC.

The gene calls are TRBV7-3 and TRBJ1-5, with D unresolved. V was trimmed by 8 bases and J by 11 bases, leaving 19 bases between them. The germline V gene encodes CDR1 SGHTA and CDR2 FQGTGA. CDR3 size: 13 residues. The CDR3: CASVPRGPVAQHF. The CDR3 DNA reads TGTGCCAGCGTACCACGGGGTCCGGTGGCCCAGCATTTT.

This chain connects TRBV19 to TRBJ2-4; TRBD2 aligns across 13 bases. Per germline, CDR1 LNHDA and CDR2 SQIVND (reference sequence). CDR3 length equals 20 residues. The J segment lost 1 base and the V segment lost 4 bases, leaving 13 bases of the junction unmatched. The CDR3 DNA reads TGTGCCAGTAGTACCGATCGGACTAGCGGGGGACCGAGGGCCAAAAACATTCAGTACTTC. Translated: CASSTDRTSGGPRAKNIQYF.